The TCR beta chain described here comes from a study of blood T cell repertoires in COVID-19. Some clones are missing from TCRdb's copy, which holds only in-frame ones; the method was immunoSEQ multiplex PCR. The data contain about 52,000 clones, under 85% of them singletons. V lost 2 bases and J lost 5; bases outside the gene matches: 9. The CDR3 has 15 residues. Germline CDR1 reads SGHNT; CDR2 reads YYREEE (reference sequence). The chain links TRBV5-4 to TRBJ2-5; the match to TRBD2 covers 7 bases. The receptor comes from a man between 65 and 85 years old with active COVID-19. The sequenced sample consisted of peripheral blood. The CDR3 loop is CASSFSTGGGETQYF. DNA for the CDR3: TGTGCCAGCAGCTTTTCGACGGGGGGTGGGGAGACCCAGTACTTC.